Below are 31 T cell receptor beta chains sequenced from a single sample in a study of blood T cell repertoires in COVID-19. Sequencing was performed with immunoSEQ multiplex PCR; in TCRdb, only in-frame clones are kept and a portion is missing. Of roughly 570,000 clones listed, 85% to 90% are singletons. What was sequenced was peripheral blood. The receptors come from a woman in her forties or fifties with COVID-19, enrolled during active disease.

The CDR3 DNA sequence: TGTGCCAGTCTCGCCTCATACCCAAGCGGGGGACAAACCGGGGAGCTGTTTTTT. It is translated as CASLASYPSGGQTGELFF. This chain joins TRBV19 and TRBJ2-2; 8 bases are a match to TRBD2. CDR3 size: 18 residues. V trimming: 8 bases; J trimming: 5 bases; junction bases outside the gene matches: 19. Germline lookup yields CDR1 LNHDA and CDR2 SQIVND (reference sequence). The complete variable domain, with remaining parts taken from reference TRBV19 and TRBJ2-2, reads DGGITQSPKYLFRKEGQNVTLSCEQNLNHDAMYWYRQDPGQGLRLIYYSQIVNDFQKGDIAEGYSVSREKKESFPLTVTSAQKNPTAFYLCASLASYPSGGQTGELFFGEGSRLTVL.

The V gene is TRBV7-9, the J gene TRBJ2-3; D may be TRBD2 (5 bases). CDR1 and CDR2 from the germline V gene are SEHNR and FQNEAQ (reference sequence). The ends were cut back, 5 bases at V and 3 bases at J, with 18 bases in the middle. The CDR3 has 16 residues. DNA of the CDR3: TGTGCCAGCAGCGCCATCTCTAGCACAGTGACAGATACGCAGTATTTT. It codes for CASSAISSTVTDTQYF.

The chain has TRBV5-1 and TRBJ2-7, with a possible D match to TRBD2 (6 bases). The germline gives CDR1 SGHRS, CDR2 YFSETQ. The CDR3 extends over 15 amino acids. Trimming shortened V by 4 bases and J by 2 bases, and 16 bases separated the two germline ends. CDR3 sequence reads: CASSPQRARTYEQYF. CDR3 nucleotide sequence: TGCGCCAGCAGCCCACAGCGGGCAAGAACCTACGAGCAGTACTTC.

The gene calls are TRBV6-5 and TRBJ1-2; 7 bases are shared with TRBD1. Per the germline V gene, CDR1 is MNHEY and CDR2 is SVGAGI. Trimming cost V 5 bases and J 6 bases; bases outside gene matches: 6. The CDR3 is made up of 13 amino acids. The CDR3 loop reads CASSTGAGNGYTF. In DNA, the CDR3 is TGTGCCAGCAGTACAGGGGCCGGGAATGGCTACACCTTC.

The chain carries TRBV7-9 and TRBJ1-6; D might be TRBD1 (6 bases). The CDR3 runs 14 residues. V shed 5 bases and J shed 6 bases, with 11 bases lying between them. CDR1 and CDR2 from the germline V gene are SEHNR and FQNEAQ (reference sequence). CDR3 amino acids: CASSAQGTNSPLHF. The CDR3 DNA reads TGTGCCAGCAGCGCACAGGGAACTAATTCACCCCTCCACTTT.

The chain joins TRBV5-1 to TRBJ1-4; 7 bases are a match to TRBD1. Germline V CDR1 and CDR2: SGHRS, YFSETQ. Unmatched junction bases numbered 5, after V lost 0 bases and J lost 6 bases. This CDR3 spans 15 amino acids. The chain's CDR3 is CASSLAGRGDEKLFF. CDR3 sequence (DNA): TGCGCCAGCAGCTTGGCCGGCAGGGGGGATGAAAAACTGTTTTTT.

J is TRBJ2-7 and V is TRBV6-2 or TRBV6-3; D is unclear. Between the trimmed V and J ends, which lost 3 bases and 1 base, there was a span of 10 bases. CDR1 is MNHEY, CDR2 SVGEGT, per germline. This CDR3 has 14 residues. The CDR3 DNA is TGTGCCAGCAGTTATCGTGTCAGGTCCTACGAGCAGTACTTC. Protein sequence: CASSYRVRSYEQYF.

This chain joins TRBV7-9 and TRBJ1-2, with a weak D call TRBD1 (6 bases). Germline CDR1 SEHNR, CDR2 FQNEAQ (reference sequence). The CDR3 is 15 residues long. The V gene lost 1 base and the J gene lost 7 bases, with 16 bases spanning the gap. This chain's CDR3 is CASSLGTTGGSGYTF. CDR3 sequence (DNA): TGTGCCAGCAGCTTAGGGACGACAGGAGGAAGTGGCTACACCTTC.

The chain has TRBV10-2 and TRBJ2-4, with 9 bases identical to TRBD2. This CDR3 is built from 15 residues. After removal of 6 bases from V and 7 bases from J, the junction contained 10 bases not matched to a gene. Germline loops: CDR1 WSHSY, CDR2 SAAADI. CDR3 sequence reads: CASREGLAGENIQYF. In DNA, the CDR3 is TGCGCCAGCAGGGAAGGATTAGCGGGGGAGAACATTCAGTACTTC.

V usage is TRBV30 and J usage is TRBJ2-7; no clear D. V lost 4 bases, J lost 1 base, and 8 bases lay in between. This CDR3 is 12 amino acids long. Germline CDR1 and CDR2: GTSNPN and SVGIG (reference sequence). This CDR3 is CAWTGGSYEQYF. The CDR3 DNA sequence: TGTGCCTGGACAGGTGGTTCCTACGAGCAGTACTTC.

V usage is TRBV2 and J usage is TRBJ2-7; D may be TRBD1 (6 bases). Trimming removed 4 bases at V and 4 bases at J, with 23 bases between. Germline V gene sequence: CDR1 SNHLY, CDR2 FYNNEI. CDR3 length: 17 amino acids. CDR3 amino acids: CASSAQTGSLKSYEQYF. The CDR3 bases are TGTGCCAGCAGTGCACAAACAGGGTCGTTGAAGTCGTACGAGCAGTACTTC.

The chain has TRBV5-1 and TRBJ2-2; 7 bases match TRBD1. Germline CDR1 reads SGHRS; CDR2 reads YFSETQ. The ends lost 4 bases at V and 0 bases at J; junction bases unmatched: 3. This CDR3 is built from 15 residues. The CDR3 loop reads CASSPGQPNTGELFF. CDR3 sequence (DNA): TGCGCCAGCAGCCCGGGACAGCCGAACACCGGGGAGCTGTTTTTT.

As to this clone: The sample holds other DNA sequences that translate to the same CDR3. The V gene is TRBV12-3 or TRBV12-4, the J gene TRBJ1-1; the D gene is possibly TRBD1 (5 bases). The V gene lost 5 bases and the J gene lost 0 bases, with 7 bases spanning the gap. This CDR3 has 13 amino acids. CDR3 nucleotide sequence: TGTGCCAGCAGTAGCAGGGTGAACACTGAAGCTTTCTTT. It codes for CASSSRVNTEAFF.

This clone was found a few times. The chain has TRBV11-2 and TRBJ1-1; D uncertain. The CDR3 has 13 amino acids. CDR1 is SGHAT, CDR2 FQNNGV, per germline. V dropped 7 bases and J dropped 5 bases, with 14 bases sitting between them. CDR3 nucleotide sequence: TGTGCCAGCAAGGACTTCACGATGACTGAAGCTTTCTTT. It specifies CASKDFTMTEAFF.

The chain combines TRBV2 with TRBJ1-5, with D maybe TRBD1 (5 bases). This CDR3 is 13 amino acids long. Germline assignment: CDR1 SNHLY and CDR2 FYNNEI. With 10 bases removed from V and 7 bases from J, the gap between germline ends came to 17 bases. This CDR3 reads CATLAGRDQPQHF. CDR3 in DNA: TGTGCCACTTTAGCAGGGCGGGACCAGCCCCAGCATTTT.

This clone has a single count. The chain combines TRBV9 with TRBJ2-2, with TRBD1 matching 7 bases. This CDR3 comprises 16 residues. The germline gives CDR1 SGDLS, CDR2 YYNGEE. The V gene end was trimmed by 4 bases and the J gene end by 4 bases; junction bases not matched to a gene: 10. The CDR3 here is CASSSQQGIGTGELFF. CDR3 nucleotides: TGTGCCAGCAGCTCACAACAGGGGATTGGCACCGGGGAGCTGTTTTTT.

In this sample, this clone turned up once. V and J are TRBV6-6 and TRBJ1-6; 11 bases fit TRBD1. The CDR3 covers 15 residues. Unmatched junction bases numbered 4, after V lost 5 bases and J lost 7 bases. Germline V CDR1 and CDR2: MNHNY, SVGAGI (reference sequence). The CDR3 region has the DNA TGTGCCAGCAGTGTCGGACAGGGGGCGAATTCACCCCTCCACTTT. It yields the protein CASSVGQGANSPLHF.

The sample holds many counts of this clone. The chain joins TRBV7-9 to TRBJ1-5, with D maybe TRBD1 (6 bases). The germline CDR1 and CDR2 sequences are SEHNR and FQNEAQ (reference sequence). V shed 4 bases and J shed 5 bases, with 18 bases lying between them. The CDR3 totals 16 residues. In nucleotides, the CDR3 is TGTGCCAGCAGCTCGACCGGGACGGACAGACATCAGCCCCAGCATTTT. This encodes CASSSTGTDRHQPQHF. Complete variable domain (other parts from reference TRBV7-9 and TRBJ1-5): DTGVSQNPRHKITKRGQNVTFRCDPISEHNRLYWYRQTLGQGPEFLTYFQNEAQLEKSRLLSDRFSAERPKGSFSTLEIQRTEQGDSAMYLCASSSTGTDRHQPQHFGDGTRLSIL.

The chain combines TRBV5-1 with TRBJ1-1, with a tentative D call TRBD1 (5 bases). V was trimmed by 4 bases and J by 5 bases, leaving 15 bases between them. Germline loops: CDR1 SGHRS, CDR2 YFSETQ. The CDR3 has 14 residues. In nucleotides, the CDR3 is TGCGCCAGCAGCATCGCCGGGGGACCTACTGAAGCTTTCTTT. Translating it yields CASSIAGGPTEAFF.

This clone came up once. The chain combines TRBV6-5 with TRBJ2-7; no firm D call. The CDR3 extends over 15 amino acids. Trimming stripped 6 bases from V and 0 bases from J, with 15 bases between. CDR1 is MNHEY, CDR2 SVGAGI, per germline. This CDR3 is CASRRQLTPSYEQYF. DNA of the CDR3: TGTGCCAGCAGGCGGCAGCTTACTCCCTCCTACGAGCAGTACTTC.

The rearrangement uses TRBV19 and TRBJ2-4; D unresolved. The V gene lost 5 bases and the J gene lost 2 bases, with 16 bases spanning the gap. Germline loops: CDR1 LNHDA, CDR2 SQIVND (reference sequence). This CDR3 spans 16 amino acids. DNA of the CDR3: TGTGCCAGTAGTCCGTCCGCTCCCCTAACCAAAAACATTCAGTACTTC. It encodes CASSPSAPLTKNIQYF. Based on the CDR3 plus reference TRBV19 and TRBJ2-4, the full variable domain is DGGITQSPKYLFRKEGQNVTLSCEQNLNHDAMYWYRQDPGQGLRLIYYSQIVNDFQKGDIAEGYSVSREKKESFPLTVTSAQKNPTAFYLCASSPSAPLTKNIQYFGAGTRLSVL.

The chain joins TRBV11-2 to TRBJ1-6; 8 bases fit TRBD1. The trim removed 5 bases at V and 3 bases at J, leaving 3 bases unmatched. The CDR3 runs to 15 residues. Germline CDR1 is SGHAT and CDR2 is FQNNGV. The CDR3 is CASSPTGGYNSPLHF. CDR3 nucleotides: TGTGCCAGCAGCCCTACAGGGGGCTATAATTCACCCCTCCACTTT.

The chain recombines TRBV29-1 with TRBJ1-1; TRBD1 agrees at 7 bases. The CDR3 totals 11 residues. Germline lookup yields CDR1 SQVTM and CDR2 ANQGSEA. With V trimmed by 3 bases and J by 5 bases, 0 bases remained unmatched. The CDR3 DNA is TGCAGCGTTGAGGGACAGACTGAAGCTTTCTTT. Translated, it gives CSVEGQTEAFF. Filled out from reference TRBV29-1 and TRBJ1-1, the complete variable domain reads SAVISQKPSRDICQRGTSLTIQCQVDSQVTMMFWYRQQPGQSLTLIATANQGSEATYESGFVIDKFPISRPNLTFSTLTVSNMSPEDSSIYLCSVEGQTEAFFGQGTRLTVV.

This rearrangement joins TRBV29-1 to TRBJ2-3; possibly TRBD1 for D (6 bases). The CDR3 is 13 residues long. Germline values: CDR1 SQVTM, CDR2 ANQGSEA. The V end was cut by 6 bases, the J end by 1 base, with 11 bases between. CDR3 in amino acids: CSVPGHRTDTQYF. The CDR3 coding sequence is TGCAGCGTACCGGGACACCGCACAGATACGCAGTATTTT.

The CDR3 sequence: CASKSSDRWNQPQHF. In DNA form, the CDR3 reads TGTGCCAGCAAGTCGTCCGACAGGTGGAATCAGCCCCAGCATTTT. V gene TRBV11-2 combines with J gene TRBJ1-5; weak D call: TRBD1 (6 bases). Trimming took off 7 bases at V and 4 bases at J, with 17 bases between the two ends. CDR3 length: 15 amino acids. Germline assignment: CDR1 SGHAT and CDR2 FQNNGV.

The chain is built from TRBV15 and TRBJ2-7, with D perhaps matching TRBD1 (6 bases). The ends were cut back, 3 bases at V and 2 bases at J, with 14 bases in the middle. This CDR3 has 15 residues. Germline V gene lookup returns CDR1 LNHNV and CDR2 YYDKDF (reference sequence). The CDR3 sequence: CATSRDRDIAYEQYF. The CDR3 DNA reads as TGTGCCACCAGCAGGGACCGGGACATAGCCTACGAGCAGTACTTC.

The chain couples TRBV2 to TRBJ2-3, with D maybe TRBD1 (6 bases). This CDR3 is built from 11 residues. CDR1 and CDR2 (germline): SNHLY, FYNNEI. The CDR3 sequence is CAKGRGDTQYF. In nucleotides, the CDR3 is TGTGCTAAAGGAAGGGGGGATACGCAGTATTTT.

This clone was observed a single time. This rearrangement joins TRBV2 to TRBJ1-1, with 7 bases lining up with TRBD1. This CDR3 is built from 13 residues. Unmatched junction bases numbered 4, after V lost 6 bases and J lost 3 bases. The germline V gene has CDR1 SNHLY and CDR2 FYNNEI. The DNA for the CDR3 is TGTGCCAGCAGGTACAGGGGAGACACTGAAGCTTTCTTT. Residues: CASRYRGDTEAFF.

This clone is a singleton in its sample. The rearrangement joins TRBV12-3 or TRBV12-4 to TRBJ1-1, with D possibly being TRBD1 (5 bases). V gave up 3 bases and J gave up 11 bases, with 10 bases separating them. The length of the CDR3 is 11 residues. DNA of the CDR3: TGTGCCAGCAGTTTCTCGGGGGGGGCTTTCTTT. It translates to CASSFSGGAFF.

CDR3: CAFLEGGRKAFF. CDR3 DNA: TGTGCCTTCCTCGAGGGGGGGCGGAAAGCTTTCTTT. The rearrangement joins TRBV30 to TRBJ1-1, with D possibly TRBD1 on 6 matching bases. CDR1 is GTSNPN and CDR2 is SVGIG in the germline V gene (reference sequence). Trimming took off 7 bases at V and 9 bases at J, with 18 bases between the two ends. The CDR3 loop spans 12 amino acids.

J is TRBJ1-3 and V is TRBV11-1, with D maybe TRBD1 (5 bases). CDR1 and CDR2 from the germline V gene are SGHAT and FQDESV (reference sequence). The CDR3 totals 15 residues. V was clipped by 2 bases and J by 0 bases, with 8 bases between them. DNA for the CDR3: TGTGCCAGCAGCTTATCAGGGAACTCTGGAAACACCATATATTTT. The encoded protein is CASSLSGNSGNTIYF.